This T cell receptor (beta chain) came from a study of blood T cell repertoires in COVID-19. In assigning cohorts, the study relied on participant-reported clinical history. V lost 5 bases to trimming and J lost 15 bases; unmatched junction nucleotides: 8. The CDR3 spans 12 residues. Profiling relied on immunoSEQ multiplex PCR, and the TCRdb table lists in-frame clones only, not all of them. This sample has 200,000 to 250,000 clones, with over 80% found just once. Sequencing input: PBMCs or T cells enriched from blood (not recorded which). This chain connects TRBV12-3 or TRBV12-4 to TRBJ2-1, with TRBD2 matching over 9 bases. The TCR comes from a woman in her thirties or forties who had recovered from COVID-19. CDR3 region: CASSPSGVERFF. The CDR3 DNA is TGTGCCAGCAGTCCTAGCGGGGTCGAACGGTTCTTC.